This T cell receptor (beta chain) originates from a study of T cells after yellow fever vaccination. Background on the study: The fractions with low cell numbers were processed using SMART-Seq v4 Ultra Low Input. Study-level results: Shared CD4/CD8 clonotypes were a small share, likely from convergent recombination. The booster response re-showed most primary clones: around 97% CD4, almost 90% CD8. A secondary response was less intense yet reached its peak sooner, at day 5 versus 15.

TCRdb reprocessed the 5' RACE reads via MiXCR and lists one record per CDR3 protein. The sample holds over 300,000 distinct CDR3 sequences, roughly 4% seen once. The sample holds many counts of this clonotype. As yet, its antigen is unknown. Trimming removed 3 bases from V and 3 bases from J, with 4 bases in between. The V gene's germline CDR1 is SGDLS and CDR2 YYNGEE. The CDR3 runs 12 residues. The source is a man in his late teens or twenties who received the YFV17D yellow fever vaccine. The sequences come from PBMCs, collected 5 days after the yellow fever booster vaccination. This sequence joins TRBV9 and TRBJ1-3; D remains ambiguous. The CDR3 DNA follows: TGTGCCAGCAGCGGGGATGGAAACACCATATATTTT. Translated, it gives CASSGDGNTIYF. Full variable domain (remainder filled in from reference TRBV9 and TRBJ1-3): DSGVTQTPKHLITATGQRVTLRCSPRSGDLSVYWYQQSLDQGLQFLIQYYNGEERAKGNILERFSAQQFPDLHSELNLSSLELGDSALYFCASSGDGNTIYFGEGSWLTVV.